The sequence of this TCR beta chain was determined in a study of ipilimumab plus nivolumab after autologous stem cell transplantation. As for the study in general: Typical patient got 5 ipilimumab doses and 7 or 8 nivolumab doses (median). The study's findings and limits: Authors suggest TCR repertoire, Treg phenotype and gut microbiota support further study.

Starting 14 to 28 days after autologous transplant, ipilimumab 1 mg/kg was given. Patients received nivolumab 3 mg/kg at weeks 1, 4, 7, 10, then fortnightly to week 26. Using immunoSEQ multiplex PCR, the repertoire was profiled, and TCRdb retains in-frame clones only, with some absent. The top ten hold more than 20% of the sample, which has roughly 16,000 clones, about 86% seen once. Concerning this clone itself: What it binds is unknown.

The V end was cut by 0 bases, the J end by 1 base, with 10 bases between. Germline V gene lookup returns CDR1 MGHRA and CDR2 YSYEKL. The CDR3 length is 15 residues. The starting material was PBMCs, obtained in a trial of ipilimumab plus nivolumab as post-transplant consolidation. This clonotype originated in a male donor with diffuse large B-cell lymphoma. V gene TRBV4-1 combines with J gene TRBJ2-7, with a possible D match to TRBD2 (6 bases). This chain's CDR3 is CASSQDSGSSYEQYF. The DNA for the CDR3 is TGCGCCAGCAGCCAAGATAGCGGTTCTTCCTACGAGCAGTACTTC.